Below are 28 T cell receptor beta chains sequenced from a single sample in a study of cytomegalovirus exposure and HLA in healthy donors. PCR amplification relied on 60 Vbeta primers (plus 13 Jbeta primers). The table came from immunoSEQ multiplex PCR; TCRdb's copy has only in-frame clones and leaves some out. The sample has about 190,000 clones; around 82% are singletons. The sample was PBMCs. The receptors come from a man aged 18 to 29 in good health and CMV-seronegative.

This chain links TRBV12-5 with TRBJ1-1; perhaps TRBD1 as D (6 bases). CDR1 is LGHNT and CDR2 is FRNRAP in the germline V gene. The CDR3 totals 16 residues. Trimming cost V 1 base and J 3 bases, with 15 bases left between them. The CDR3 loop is CASGLAPGHRDTEAFF. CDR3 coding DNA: TGTGCTAGTGGTTTGGCTCCGGGACATAGGGACACTGAAGCTTTCTTT.

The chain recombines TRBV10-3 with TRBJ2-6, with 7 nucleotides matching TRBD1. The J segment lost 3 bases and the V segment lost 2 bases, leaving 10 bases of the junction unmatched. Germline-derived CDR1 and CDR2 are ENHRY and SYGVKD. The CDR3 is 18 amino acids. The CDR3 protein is CAISEPYDRAYGANVLTF. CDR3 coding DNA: TGTGCCATCAGTGAGCCATACGACAGGGCCTATGGGGCCAACGTCCTGACTTTC.

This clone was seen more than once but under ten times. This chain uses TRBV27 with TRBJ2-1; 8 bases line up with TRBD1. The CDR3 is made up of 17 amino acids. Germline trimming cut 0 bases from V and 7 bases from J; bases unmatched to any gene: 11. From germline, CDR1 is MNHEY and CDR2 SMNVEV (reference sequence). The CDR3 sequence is CASSLSNSGTGLNEQFF. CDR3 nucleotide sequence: TGTGCCAGCAGTTTATCAAATTCCGGGACAGGCCTGAATGAGCAGTTCTTC.

CDR3 DNA: TGTGCCAGCAGTGAAACTAGCGGGGGCCAAGATACGCAGTATTTT. Protein: CASSETSGGQDTQYF. The rearrangement uses TRBV6-1 and TRBJ2-3; TRBD2 matches 11 bases. J lost 5 bases, V lost 2 bases, and 3 bases had no gene match. The CDR3 length is 15 residues. The germline CDR1 and CDR2 sequences are MNHNS and SASEGT.

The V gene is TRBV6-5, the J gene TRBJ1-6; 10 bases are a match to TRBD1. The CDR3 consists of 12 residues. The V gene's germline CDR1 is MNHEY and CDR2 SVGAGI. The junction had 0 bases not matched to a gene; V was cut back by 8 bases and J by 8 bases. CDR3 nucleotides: TGTGCCAGCGGGACAGGGGATTCACCCCTCCACTTT. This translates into CASGTGDSPLHF.

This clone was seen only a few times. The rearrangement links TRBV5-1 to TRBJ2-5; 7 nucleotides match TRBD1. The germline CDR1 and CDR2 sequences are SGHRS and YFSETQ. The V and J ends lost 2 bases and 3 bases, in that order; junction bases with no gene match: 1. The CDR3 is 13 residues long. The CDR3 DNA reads TGCGCCAGCAGCTTCGGGACAGAAGAGACCCAGTACTTC. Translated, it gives CASSFGTEETQYF.

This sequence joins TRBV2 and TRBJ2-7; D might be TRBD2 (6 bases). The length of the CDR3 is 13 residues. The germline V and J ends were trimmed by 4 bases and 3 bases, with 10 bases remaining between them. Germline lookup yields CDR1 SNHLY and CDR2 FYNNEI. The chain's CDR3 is CASSGEADYEQYF. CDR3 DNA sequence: TGTGCCAGCAGTGGGGAGGCGGACTACGAGCAGTACTTC.

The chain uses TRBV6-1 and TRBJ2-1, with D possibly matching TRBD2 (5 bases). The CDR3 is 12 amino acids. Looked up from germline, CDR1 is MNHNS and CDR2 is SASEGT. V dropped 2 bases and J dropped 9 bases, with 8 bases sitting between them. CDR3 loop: CASSELAPEQFF. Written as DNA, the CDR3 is TGTGCCAGCAGTGAACTAGCTCCTGAGCAGTTCTTC.

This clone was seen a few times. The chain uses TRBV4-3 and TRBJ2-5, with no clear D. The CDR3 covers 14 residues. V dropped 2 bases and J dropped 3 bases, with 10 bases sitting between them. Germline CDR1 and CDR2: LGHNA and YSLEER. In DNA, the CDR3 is TGCGCCAGCAGCCAATCAGTAGCAGAAGAGACCCAGTACTTC. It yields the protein CASSQSVAEETQYF.

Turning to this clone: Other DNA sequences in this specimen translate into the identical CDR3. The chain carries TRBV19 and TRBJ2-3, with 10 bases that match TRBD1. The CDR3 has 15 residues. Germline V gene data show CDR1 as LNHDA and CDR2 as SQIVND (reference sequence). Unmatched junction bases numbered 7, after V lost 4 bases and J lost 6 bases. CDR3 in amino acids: CASSRPGQGTDTQYF. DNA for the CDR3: TGTGCCAGTAGTAGACCGGGACAGGGGACCGATACGCAGTATTTT.

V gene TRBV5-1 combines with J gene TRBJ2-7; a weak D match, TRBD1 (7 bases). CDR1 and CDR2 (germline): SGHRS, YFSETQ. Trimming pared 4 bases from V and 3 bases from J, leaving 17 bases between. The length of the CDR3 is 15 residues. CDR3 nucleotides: TGCGCCAGCAGCGCGGGACCGACAGGGAGCTACGAGCAGTACTTC. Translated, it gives CASSAGPTGSYEQYF.

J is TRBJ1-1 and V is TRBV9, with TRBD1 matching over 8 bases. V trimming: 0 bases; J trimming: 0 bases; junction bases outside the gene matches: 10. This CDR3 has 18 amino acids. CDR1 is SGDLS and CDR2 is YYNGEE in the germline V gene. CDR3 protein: CASSVVFGQGPLNTEAFF. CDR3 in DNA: TGTGCCAGCAGCGTAGTCTTCGGACAGGGCCCTTTGAACACTGAAGCTTTCTTT.

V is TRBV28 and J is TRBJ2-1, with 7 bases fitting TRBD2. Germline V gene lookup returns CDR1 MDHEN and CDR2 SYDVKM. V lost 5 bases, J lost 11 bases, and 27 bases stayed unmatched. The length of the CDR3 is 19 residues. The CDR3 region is CASSPFSFVGGPVGSKQFF. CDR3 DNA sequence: TGTGCCAGCAGTCCCTTTTCGTTTGTGGGAGGGCCAGTTGGTAGTAAGCAGTTCTTC.

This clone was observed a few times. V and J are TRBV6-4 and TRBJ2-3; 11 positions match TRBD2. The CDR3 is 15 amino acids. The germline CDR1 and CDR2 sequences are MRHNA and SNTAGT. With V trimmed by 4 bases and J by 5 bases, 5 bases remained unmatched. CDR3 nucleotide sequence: TGTGCCAGCAGTGTACTAGCGGGGGCCAAAGATACGCAGTATTTT. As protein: CASSVLAGAKDTQYF.

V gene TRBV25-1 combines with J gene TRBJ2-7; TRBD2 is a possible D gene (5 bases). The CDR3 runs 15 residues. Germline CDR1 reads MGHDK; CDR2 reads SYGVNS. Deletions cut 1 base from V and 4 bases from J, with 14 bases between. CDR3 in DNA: TGTGCCAGCAGTGAATGGGTGGGAGAGGAATACGAGCAGTACTTC. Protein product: CASSEWVGEEYEQYF.

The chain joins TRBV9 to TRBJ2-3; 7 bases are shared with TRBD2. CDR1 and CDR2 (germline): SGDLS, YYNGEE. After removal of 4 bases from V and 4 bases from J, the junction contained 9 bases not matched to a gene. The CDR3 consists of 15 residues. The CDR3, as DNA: TGTGCCAGCAGCAAAAGCGGGGTGAGCGCAGATACGCAGTATTTT. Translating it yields CASSKSGVSADTQYF. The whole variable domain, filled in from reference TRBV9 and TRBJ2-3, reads DSGVTQTPKHLITATGQRVTLRCSPRSGDLSVYWYQQSLDQGLQFLIQYYNGEERAKGNILERFSAQQFPDLHSELNLSSLELGDSALYFCASSKSGVSADTQYFGPGTRLTVL.

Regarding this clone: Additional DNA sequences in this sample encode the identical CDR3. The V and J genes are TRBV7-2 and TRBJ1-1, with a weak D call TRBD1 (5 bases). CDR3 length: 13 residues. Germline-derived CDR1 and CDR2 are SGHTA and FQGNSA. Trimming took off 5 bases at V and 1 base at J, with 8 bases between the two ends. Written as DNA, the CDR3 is TGTGCCAGCAGCCTCGGACAGAACACTGAAGCTTTCTTT. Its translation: CASSLGQNTEAFF.

For the CDR3, the DNA is TGTGCCAGCTCACCATCAGAGGGTAATTCACCCCTCCACTTT. Amino acids: CASSPSEGNSPLHF. This sequence joins TRBV18 and TRBJ1-6; no reliable D call. CDR3 length: 14 residues. Trimming cost V 2 bases and J 6 bases, with 8 bases left between them. The germline V gene has CDR1 KGHSH and CDR2 LQKENI.

The CDR3 loop reads CASSPSGVTYNEQFF. Here the CDR3 DNA reads TGTGCCAGCAGCCCGTCAGGGGTCACCTACAATGAGCAGTTCTTC. The chain joins TRBV7-3 to TRBJ2-1; TRBD1 is a possible D gene (6 bases). CDR3 length: 15 amino acids. The V gene lost 5 bases and the J gene lost 2 bases, with 13 bases spanning the gap. The germline V gene encodes CDR1 SGHTA and CDR2 FQGTGA. Variable domain in full (rest from reference TRBV7-3 and TRBJ2-1): GAGVSQTPSNKVTEKGKYVELRCDPISGHTALYWYRQSLGQGPEFLIYFQGTGAADDSGLPNDRFFAVRPEGSVSTLKIQRTERGDSAVYLCASSPSGVTYNEQFFGPGTRLTVL.

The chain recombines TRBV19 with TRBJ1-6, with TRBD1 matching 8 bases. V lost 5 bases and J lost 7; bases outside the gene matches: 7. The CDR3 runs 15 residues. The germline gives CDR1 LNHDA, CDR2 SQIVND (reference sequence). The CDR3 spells CASSVATGVNSPLHF. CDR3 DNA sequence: TGTGCCAGTAGTGTTGCGACAGGGGTGAATTCACCCCTCCACTTT.

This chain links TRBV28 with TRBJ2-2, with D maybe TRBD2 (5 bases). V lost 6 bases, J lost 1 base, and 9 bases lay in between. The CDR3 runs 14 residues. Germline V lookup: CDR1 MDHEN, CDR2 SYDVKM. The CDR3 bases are TGTGCCAGCAGAGCCGCGGGGAACACCGGGGAGCTGTTTTTT. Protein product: CASRAAGNTGELFF. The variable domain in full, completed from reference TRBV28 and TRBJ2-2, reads DVKVTQSSRYLVKRTGEKVFLECVQDMDHENMFWYRQDPGLGLRLIYFSYDVKMKEKGDIPEGYSVSREKKERFSLILESASTNQTSMYLCASRAAGNTGELFFGEGSRLTVL.

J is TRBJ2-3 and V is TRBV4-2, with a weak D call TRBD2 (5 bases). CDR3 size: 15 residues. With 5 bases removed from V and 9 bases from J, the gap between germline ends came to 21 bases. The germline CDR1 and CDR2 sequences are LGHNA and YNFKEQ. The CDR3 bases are TGTGCCAGCAGCTCTCCGGGCCTAGCCTCCGTCACGCAGTATTTT. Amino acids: CASSSPGLASVTQYF.

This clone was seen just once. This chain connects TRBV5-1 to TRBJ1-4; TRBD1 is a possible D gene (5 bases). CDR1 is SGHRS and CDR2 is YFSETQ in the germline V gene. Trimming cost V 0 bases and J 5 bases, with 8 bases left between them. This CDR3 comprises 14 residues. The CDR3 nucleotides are TGCGCCAGCAGCTTGGGACAGCCAAATGAAAAACTGTTTTTT. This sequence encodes CASSLGQPNEKLFF.

The CDR3 spells CASSYGSGRAETQYF. For the CDR3, the DNA is TGTGCCAGCAGTTACGGAAGCGGGAGGGCTGAGACCCAGTACTTC. The V and J genes are TRBV6-5 and TRBJ2-5; 10 bases are shared with TRBD2. The CDR3 is made up of 15 amino acids. Looked up from germline, CDR1 is MNHEY and CDR2 is SVGAGI. Trimming took 2 bases from V and 5 from J; bases not matched to a gene: 5.

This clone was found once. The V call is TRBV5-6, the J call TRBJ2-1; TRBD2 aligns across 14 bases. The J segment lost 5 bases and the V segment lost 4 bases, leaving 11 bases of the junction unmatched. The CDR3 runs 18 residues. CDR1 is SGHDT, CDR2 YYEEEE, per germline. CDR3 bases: TGTGCCAGCAGCACGGGACTAGCGGGGGCAGGAATCAACAATGAGCAGTTCTTC. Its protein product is CASSTGLAGAGINNEQFF.

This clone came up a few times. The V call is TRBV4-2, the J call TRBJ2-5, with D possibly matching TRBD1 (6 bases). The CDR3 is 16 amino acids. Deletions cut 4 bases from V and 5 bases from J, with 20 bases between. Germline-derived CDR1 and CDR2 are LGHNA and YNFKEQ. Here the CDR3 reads CASSPRGRATGETQYF. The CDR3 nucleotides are TGTGCCAGCAGCCCCAGGGGACGGGCAACTGGGGAGACCCAGTACTTC.

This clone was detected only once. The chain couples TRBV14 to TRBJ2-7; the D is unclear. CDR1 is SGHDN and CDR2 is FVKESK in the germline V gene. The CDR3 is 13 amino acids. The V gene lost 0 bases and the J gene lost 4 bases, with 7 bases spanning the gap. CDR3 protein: CASSQEWQYEQYF. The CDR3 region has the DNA TGTGCCAGCAGCCAAGAGTGGCAGTACGAGCAGTACTTC.

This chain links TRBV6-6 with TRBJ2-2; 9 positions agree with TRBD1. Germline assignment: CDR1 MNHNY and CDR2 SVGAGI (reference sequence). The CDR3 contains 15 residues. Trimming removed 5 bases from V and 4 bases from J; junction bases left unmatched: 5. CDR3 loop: CASSPRTGVTGELFF. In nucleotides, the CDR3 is TGTGCCAGCAGTCCCCGGACAGGGGTCACCGGGGAGCTGTTTTTT.